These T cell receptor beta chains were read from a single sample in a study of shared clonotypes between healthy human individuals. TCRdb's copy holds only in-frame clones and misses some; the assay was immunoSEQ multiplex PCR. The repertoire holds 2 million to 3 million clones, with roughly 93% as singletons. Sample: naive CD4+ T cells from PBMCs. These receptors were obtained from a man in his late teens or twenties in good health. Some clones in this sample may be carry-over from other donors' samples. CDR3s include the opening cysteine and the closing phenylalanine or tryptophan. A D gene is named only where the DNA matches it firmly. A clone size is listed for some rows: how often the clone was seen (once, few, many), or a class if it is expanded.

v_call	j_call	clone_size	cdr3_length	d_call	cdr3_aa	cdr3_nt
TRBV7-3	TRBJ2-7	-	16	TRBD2	CASSLSPASSGSEQYF	TGTGCCAGCAGCCTAAGTCCAGCCTCCAGCGGGAGCGAGCAGTACTTC
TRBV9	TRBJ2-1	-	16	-	CASSPNWTPSYNEQFF	TGTGCCAGCAGCCCAAATTGGACCCCTTCCTACAATGAGCAGTTCTTC
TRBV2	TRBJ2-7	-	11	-	CASSEALLVFF	TGTGCCAGCAGTGAAGCGCTTTTGGTGTTCTTC
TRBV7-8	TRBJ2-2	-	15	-	CASSSGSGNTGELFF	TGTGCCAGCAGCTCAGGGAGCGGAAACACCGGGGAGCTGTTTTTT
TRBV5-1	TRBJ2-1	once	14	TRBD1	CASRTGQGYNEQFF	TGCGCCAGCAGGACGGGACAGGGGTACAATGAGCAGTTCTTC
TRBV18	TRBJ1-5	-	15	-	CASSPGYGSYQPQHF	TGTGCCAGCTCACCAGGCTACGGTAGCTATCAGCCCCAGCATTTT
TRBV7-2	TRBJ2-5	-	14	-	CASSPQGQLETQYF	TGTGCCAGCAGCCCCCAGGGTCAGCTAGAGACCCAGTACTTC
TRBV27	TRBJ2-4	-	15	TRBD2	CASRAAAGGGNIQYF	TGTGCCAGCAGAGCCGCGGCGGGCGGGGGAAACATTCAGTACTTC
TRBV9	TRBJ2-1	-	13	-	CASSLSTHNEQFF	TGTGCCAGCAGCCTTTCGACCCACAATGAGCAGTTCTTC
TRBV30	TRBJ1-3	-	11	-	CAWTPGNTIYF	TGTGCCTGGACTCCGGGAAACACCATATATTTT
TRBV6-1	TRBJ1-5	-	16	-	CASSEAGRIPFTPQHF	TGTGCCAGCAGTGAAGCGGGCCGCATTCCTTTTACGCCCCAGCATTTT
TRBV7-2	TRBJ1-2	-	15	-	CASSLERRSSYGYTF	TGTGCCAGCAGCTTAGAAAGGAGGAGCTCCTATGGCTACACCTTC
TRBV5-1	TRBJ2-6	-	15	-	CASSPGGSGANVLTF	TGCGCCAGCAGCCCCGGGGGCTCTGGGGCCAACGTCCTGACTTTC
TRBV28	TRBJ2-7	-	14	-	CASSPPLGTYEQYF	TGTGCCAGCAGTCCCCCCCTCGGAACCTACGAGCAGTACTTC
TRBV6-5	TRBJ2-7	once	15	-	CASSYGATKNYEQYF	TGTGCCAGCAGTTACGGGGCGACAAAGAACTACGAGCAGTACTTC
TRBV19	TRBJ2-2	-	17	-	CASSRSYEISLTGELFF	TGTGCCAGTAGTCGGTCTTATGAGATAAGCCTCACCGGGGAGCTGTTTTTT
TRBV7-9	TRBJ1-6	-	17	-	CASSLAVRGAENSPLHF	TGTGCCAGCAGCTTAGCCGTGCGGGGGGCCGAAAATTCACCCCTCCACTTT
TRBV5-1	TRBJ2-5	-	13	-	CASSLAAKETQYF	TGCGCCAGCAGCTTGGCAGCAAAAGAGACCCAGTACTTC
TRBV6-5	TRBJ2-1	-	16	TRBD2	CASSYPSGGSYNEQFF	TGTGCCAGCAGTTACCCTAGCGGGGGCTCCTACAATGAGCAGTTCTTC
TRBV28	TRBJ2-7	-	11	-	CASGGTYEQYF	TGTGCCAGCGGGGGGACCTACGAGCAGTACTTC
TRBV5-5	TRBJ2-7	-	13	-	CASSLTTAYEQYF	TGTGCCAGCAGCCTGACTACAGCCTACGAGCAGTACTTC
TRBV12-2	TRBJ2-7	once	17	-	CASRLAAGTRGKYEQYF	TGTGCAAGTCGCTTAGCGGCCGGTACGCGGGGAAAGTACGAGCAGTACTTC
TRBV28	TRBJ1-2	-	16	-	CASRLTSGGSNYGYTF	TGTGCCAGCAGACTGACTAGTGGGGGCTCTAACTATGGCTACACCTTC
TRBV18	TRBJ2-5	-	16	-	CASSPLKGDGVETQYF	TGTGCCAGCTCACCCCTTAAAGGGGACGGTGTGGAGACCCAGTACTTC
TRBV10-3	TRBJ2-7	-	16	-	CAISVSGRGDAYEQYF	TGTGCCATCAGTGTCTCGGGAAGGGGTGATGCCTACGAGCAGTACTTC
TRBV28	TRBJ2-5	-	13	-	CASSLGWEETQYF	TGTGCCAGCAGTTTAGGGTGGGAAGAGACCCAGTACTTC
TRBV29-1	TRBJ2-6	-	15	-	CSALGSPSGANVLTF	TGCAGCGCCCTCGGGAGTCCCTCTGGGGCCAACGTCCTGACTTTC
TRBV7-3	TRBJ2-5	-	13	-	CASSLIGQETQYF	TGTGCCAGCAGCTTAATTGGCCAAGAGACCCAGTACTTC
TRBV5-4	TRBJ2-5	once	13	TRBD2	CASSRTSEETQYF	TGTGCCAGCAGCAGGACTAGCGAGGAGACCCAGTACTTC